This T cell receptor (beta chain) was recorded in a study of early T cells in non-severe SARS-CoV-2 infection. Worth noting for this clonotype: As yet, its antigen is unknown.

Study results and caveats: CD4 and private specificities were missed by VDJdb matching, which favored anti-spike CD8 responses.

Attachment of unique molecular identifiers to individual cDNA molecules was performed. TCRdb reanalysed the 5' RACE reads using MiXCR and keeps one entry per CDR3 protein. The top ten hold 3% to 4% of the sample, which has under 70,000 distinct CDR3 sequences, approximately 10% seen once. Germline V gene data show CDR1 as SQVTM and CDR2 as ANQGSEA. CDR3 length equals 13 residues. Trimming at V came to 3 bases and at J to 8 bases, leaving 6 bases not matched to a gene. The chain has TRBV29-1 and TRBJ2-1; 8 bases match TRBD1. The clonotype was recovered from an adult who was a healthcare worker with PCR-confirmed SARS-CoV-2 infection or an uninfected control (not recorded which). Sequencing was carried out using whole blood. For the CDR3, the DNA is TGCAGCGTTGACTGGCAGGGGGCCCATGAGCAGTTCTTC. Translated, it gives CSVDWQGAHEQFF.